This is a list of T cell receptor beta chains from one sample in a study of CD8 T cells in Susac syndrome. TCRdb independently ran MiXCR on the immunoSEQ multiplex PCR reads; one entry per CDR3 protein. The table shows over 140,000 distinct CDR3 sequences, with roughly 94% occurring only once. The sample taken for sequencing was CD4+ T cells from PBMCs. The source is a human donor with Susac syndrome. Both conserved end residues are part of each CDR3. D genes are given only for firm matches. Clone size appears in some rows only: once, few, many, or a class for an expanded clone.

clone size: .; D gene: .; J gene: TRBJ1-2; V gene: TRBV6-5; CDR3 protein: CASRDNYGYTF; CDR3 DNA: TGTGCCAGCAGAGATAACTATGGCTACACCTTC
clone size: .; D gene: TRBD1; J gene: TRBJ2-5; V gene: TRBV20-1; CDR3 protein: CSASTGGRETQYF; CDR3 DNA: TGCAGTGCTAGTACAGGGGGCAGGGAGACCCAGTACTTC
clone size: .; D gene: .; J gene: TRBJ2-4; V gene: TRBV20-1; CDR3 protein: CSATKARGLNIQYF; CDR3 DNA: TGCAGTGCTACAAAGGCCAGGGGTTTGAACATTCAGTACTTC
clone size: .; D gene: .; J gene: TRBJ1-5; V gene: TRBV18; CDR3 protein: CASSGRADNQPQHF; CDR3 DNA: TGTGCCAGCTCCGGCCGGGCGGACAATCAGCCCCAGCATTTT
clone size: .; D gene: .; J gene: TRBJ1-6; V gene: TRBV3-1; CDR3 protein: CASSQASNSPLHF; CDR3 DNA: TGTGCCAGCAGCCAAGCCAGTAATTCACCCCTCCACTTT
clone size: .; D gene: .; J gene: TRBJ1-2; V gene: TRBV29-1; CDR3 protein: CSAGGQTYGYTF; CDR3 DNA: TGCAGCGCCGGTGGGCAGACCTATGGCTACACCTTC
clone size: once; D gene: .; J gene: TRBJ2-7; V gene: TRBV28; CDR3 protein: CASRHTGTRLYEQYF; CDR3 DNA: TGTGCCAGCAGGCACACCGGGACACGGCTTTACGAGCAGTACTTC
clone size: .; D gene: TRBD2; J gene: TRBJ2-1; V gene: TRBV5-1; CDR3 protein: CASSLLAGRSYNEQFF; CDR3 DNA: TGCGCCAGCAGCCTGTTAGCGGGAAGGTCCTACAATGAGCAGTTCTTC
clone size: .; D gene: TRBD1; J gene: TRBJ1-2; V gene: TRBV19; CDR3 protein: CASRLSQGAYYGYTF; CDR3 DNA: TGTGCCAGTAGACTCTCTCAGGGGGCTTATTATGGCTACACCTTC
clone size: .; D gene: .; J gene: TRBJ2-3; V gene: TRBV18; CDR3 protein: CASSPGGTDTQYF; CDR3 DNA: TGTGCCAGCTCACCGGGGGGCACAGATACGCAGTATTTT
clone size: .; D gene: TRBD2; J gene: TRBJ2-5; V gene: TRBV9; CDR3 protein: CASSIGAGGYQETQYF; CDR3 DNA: TGTGCCAGCAGCATCGGAGCGGGGGGGTACCAAGAGACCCAGTACTTC